A single sample is the source of the 19 T cell receptor beta chains below, sequenced in a study of OX40 agonist ivuxolimab in advanced cancers. Produced via immunoSEQ multiplex PCR; TCRdb's table is partial and in-frame only. The table lists 50,000 to 65,000 clones, approximately 89% of them singletons, with over 15% in the top ten. The source was CD4+ or CD8+ T cells sorted from blood, collected in a trial of the OX40 agonist ivuxolimab. All receptors come from an adult with an advanced solid tumor such as melanoma, head and neck, liver or kidney cancer.

The V and J genes are TRBV9 and TRBJ2-5; D is unclear. V lost 0 bases and J 5 bases, leaving 11 bases between the germline ends. There are 14 residues in the CDR3. Germline V gives CDR1 SGDLS, CDR2 YYNGEE. CDR3 coding DNA: TGTGCCAGCAGCGTAGGAGACTCTGGCGAGACCCAGTACTTC. It codes for CASSVGDSGETQYF.

J is TRBJ2-3 and V is TRBV13, with 8 bases matching TRBD1. Germline assignment: CDR1 PRHDT and CDR2 FYEKMQ (reference sequence). Trimming removed 5 bases from V and 1 base from J; junction bases left unmatched: 5. This CDR3 is built from 15 residues. As DNA, the CDR3 is TGTGCCAGCAGCGAGGGGACAGGCCGCACAGATACGCAGTATTTT. This sequence encodes CASSEGTGRTDTQYF.

This sequence joins TRBV9 and TRBJ1-5; D uncertain. The V and J ends lost 0 bases and 2 bases respectively, with 6 bases between them. Germline CDR1 reads SGDLS; CDR2 reads YYNGEE. This CDR3 region has 14 residues. The CDR3 DNA reads TGTGCCAGCAGCGTAGGTGGGGGCAATCAGCCCCAGCATTTT. Translation: CASSVGGGNQPQHF.

The V and J genes are TRBV7-8 and TRBJ2-7; possible D gene TRBD2, 6 bases. The germline CDR1 and CDR2 sequences are SGHVS and FQNEAQ. CDR3 length: 16 amino acids. V was cut by 7 bases and J by 0 bases, with 19 bases left in between. CDR3 region: CASTPEGQRLSYEQYF. CDR3 coding DNA: TGTGCCAGCACCCCGGAGGGTCAGCGACTCTCCTACGAGCAGTACTTC.

The chain links TRBV5-4 to TRBJ1-2, with D perhaps matching TRBD1 (5 bases). The CDR3 sequence is 13 residues long. The germline V gene encodes CDR1 SGHNT and CDR2 YYREEE (reference sequence). V lost 4 bases and J lost 3, with 10 bases in between. CDR3: CASSPRGHYGYTF. Here the CDR3 DNA reads TGTGCCAGCAGCCCGCGGGGCCACTATGGCTACACCTTC.

This chain connects TRBV27 to TRBJ2-2; possible D gene TRBD2, 5 bases. The CDR3 extends over 13 amino acids. Germline V CDR1 and CDR2: MNHEY, SMNVEV (reference sequence). Between the trimmed V and J ends, which lost 10 bases and 4 bases, there was a span of 13 bases. The CDR3 reads CATFSSFTGELFF. The DNA for the CDR3 is TGTGCCACCTTTTCTAGCTTCACCGGGGAGCTGTTTTTT.

The CDR3 DNA is TGTGCCTGGAGTGTTATGGGGGGTCAGCCCCAGCATTTT. Residues: CAWSVMGGQPQHF. The rearrangement joins TRBV30 to TRBJ1-5; D is perhaps TRBD1 (5 bases). The CDR3 runs to 13 residues. In germline, CDR1 is GTSNPN, CDR2 SVGIG (reference sequence). Trimming removed 0 bases at V and 6 bases at J, with 9 bases between.

This chain uses TRBV11-2 with TRBJ2-3; weak D call: TRBD2 (5 bases). Per the germline V gene, CDR1 is SGHAT and CDR2 is FQNNGV. With 3 bases removed from V and 0 bases from J, the gap between germline ends came to 7 bases. The CDR3 has 14 amino acids. The CDR3 reads CASSFGSSTDTQYF. In DNA form, the CDR3 reads TGTGCCAGCAGCTTTGGGAGCAGCACAGATACGCAGTATTTT.

This chain uses TRBV5-4 with TRBJ1-1; D is ambiguous. This CDR3 contains 14 residues. Germline V gene data show CDR1 as SGHNT and CDR2 as YYREEE (reference sequence). V was pared by 1 base and J by 4 bases, with 11 bases between. The CDR3 DNA is TGTGCCAGCAGCTTGCCCCCCCGGAGCACTGAAGCTTTCTTT. This translates into CASSLPPRSTEAFF. The complete variable domain, with remaining parts taken from reference TRBV5-4 and TRBJ1-1, reads ETGVTQSPTHLIKTRGQQVTLRCSSQSGHNTVSWYQQALGQGPQFIFQYYREEENGRGNFPPRFSGLQFPNYSSELNVNALELDDSALYLCASSLPPRSTEAFFGQGTRLTVV.

V and J are TRBV6-5 and TRBJ1-1; 7 nucleotides line up with TRBD1. V trimming: 4 bases; J trimming: 6 bases; junction bases outside the gene matches: 11. Germline assignment: CDR1 MNHEY and CDR2 SVGAGI. The CDR3 consists of 15 residues. The CDR3 DNA is TGTGCCAGCAGTTCTCTCCTGCAGGGGGAGGCTGAAGCTTTCTTT. Translation gives CASSSLLQGEAEAFF.

Here the CDR3 DNA reads TGTGCCAGCAGCTTCGGGGGGTCGAACACTGAAGCTTTCTTT. It codes for CASSFGGSNTEAFF. The rearrangement links TRBV27 to TRBJ1-1, with a tentative D call TRBD1 (5 bases). CDR3 length: 14 residues. Germline CDR1 and CDR2: MNHEY and SMNVEV (reference sequence). V gave up 6 bases and J gave up 1 base, with 12 bases separating them.

The gene calls are TRBV27 and TRBJ2-1; no reliable D call. The CDR3 extends over 13 amino acids. V was trimmed by 2 bases and J by 2 bases, leaving 4 bases between them. Germline CDR1 MNHEY, CDR2 SMNVEV (reference sequence). CDR3 DNA: TGTGCCAGCAGTTTAGACACCTACAATGAGCAGTTCTTC. This gives the protein CASSLDTYNEQFF.

This clone showed up just once. The chain recombines TRBV5-6 with TRBJ2-6, with D possibly being TRBD2 (6 bases). CDR3 length: 18 residues. CDR1 SGHDT and CDR2 YYEEEE come from the germline V gene. V lost 0 bases and J lost 0, with 13 bases in between. The CDR3 DNA sequence: TGTGCCAGCAGCTTGGGCGGGGATTCCCTCTCTGGGGCCAACGTCCTGACTTTC. Its protein product is CASSLGGDSLSGANVLTF.

The chain couples TRBV19 to TRBJ2-7; the match to TRBD1 covers 8 bases. The CDR3 sequence is 14 residues long. V shed 5 bases, J shed 3 bases, and the junction held 6 bases outside the gene matches. Germline V gene data show CDR1 as LNHDA and CDR2 as SQIVND (reference sequence). The CDR3, as DNA: TGTGCCAGTAGTCCATGGACAGGGATCTACGAGCAGTACTTC. Translated, it gives CASSPWTGIYEQYF.

J is TRBJ2-2 and V is TRBV7-4; TRBD1 or TRBD2 may be the D gene (5 bases each). Germline CDR1 reads SGHVT; CDR2 reads SQSDAQ. The CDR3 is 16 amino acids. The ends were cut back, 4 bases at V and 0 bases at J, with 12 bases in the middle. CDR3 nucleotides: TGTGCCAGCAGCTCGGGGCGATACGCGAACACCGGGGAGCTGTTTTTT. The encoded protein is CASSSGRYANTGELFF.

This chain uses TRBV19 with TRBJ1-1; 10 bases align to TRBD1. Germline V gene sequence: CDR1 LNHDA, CDR2 SQIVND (reference sequence). The trim removed 1 base at V and 4 bases at J, leaving 9 bases unmatched. The CDR3 length is 17 residues. The CDR3 DNA reads TGTGCCAGTAGTATAGGACAGGGGGCGTCTCTGGTCACTGAAGCTTTCTTT. Its protein is CASSIGQGASLVTEAFF.

This clone was seen only once. The chain combines TRBV4-1 with TRBJ2-7; D is possibly TRBD1 (5 bases). The CDR3 covers 15 residues. Germline V gene data show CDR1 as MGHRA and CDR2 as YSYEKL. The V end was cut by 0 bases, the J end by 0 bases, with 9 bases between. Here the CDR3 reads CASSQDPQGSYEQYF. CDR3 bases: TGCGCCAGCAGCCAAGACCCCCAGGGCTCCTACGAGCAGTACTTC.

The chain couples TRBV5-1 to TRBJ2-3; TRBD2 matches 7 bases. The V segment lost 4 bases and the J segment 0 bases; nucleotides outside the gene matches: 5. Germline loops: CDR1 SGHRS, CDR2 YFSETQ. There are 15 residues in the CDR3. CDR3 in DNA: TGCGCCAGCAGCCAACTAGCGCCTAGCACAGATACGCAGTATTTT. Translated: CASSQLAPSTDTQYF.

This sequence joins TRBV5-6 and TRBJ2-2; no clear D gene. Germline lookup yields CDR1 SGHDT and CDR2 YYEEEE. V was trimmed by 4 bases and J by 1 base, leaving 14 bases between them. The CDR3 spans 16 residues. The CDR3 DNA reads TGTGCCAGCAGCCCCCCGGGTTTGCGGAACACCGGGGAGCTGTTTTTT. Its protein is CASSPPGLRNTGELFF. Variable domain in full (rest from reference TRBV5-6 and TRBJ2-2): DAGVTQSPTHLIKTRGQQVTLRCSPKSGHDTVSWYQQALGQGPQFIFQYYEEEERQRGNFPDRFSGHQFPNYSSELNVNALLLGDSALYLCASSPPGLRNTGELFFGEGSRLTVL.